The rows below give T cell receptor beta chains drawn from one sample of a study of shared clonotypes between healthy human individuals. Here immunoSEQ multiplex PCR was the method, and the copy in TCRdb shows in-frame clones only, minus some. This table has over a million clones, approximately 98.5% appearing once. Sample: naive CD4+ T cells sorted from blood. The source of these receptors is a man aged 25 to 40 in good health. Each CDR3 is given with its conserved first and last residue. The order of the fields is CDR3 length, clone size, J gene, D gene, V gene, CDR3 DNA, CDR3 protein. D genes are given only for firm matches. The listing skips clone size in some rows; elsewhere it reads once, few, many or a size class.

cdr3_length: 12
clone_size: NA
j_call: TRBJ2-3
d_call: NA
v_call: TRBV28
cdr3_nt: TGTGCCAGCATCAGGGCAGGAGATACGCAGTATTTT
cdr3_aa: CASIRAGDTQYF

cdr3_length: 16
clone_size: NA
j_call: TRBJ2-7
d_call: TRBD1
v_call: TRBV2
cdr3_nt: TGTGCCAGCGACTACCGGGACAGGGAATTACGCTACGAGCAGTACTTC
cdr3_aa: CASDYRDRELRYEQYF

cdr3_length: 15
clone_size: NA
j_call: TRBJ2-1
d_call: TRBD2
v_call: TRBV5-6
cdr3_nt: TGTGCCAGCAGCTTTCGGACTAGCGCCTACAATGAGCAGTTCTTC
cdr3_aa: CASSFRTSAYNEQFF

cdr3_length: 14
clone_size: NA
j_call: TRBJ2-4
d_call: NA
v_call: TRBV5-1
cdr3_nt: TGCGCCAGCAGCTTGGCCGGCAGGGTCGACATTCAGTACTTC
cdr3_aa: CASSLAGRVDIQYF

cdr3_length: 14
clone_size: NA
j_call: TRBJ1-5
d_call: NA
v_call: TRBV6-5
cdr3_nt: TGTGCCAGCAGTTACAGAGCCGCACACCAGCCCCAGCATTTT
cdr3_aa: CASSYRAAHQPQHF

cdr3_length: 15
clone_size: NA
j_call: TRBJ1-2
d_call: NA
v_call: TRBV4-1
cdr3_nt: TGCGCCAGCAGCCAAGGAGGACAACTTAACTATGGCTACACCTTC
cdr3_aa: CASSQGGQLNYGYTF

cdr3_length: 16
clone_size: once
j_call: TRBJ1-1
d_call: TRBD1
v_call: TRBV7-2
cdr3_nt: TGTGCCAGCAGCTTAGTAACAGGGGGCGTGAACACTGAAGCTTTCTTT
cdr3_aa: CASSLVTGGVNTEAFF

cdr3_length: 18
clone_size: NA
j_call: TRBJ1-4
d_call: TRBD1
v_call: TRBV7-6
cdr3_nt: TGTGCCAGCAGCTTTTTGGAAGGACAGGGTGCAACTAATGAAAAACTGTTTTTT
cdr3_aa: CASSFLEGQGATNEKLFF

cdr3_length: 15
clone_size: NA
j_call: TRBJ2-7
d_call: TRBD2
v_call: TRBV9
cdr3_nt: TGTGCCAGCAGCGTGGCGACTAGCGGGAGCTACGAGCAGTACTTC
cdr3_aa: CASSVATSGSYEQYF

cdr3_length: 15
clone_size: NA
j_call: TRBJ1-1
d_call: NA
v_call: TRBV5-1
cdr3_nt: TGCGCCAGCAACTCTAACCTGGGGAGGAACACTGAAGCTTTCTTT
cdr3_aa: CASNSNLGRNTEAFF

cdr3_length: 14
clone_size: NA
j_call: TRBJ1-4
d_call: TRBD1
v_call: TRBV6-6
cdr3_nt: TGTGCCAGCAGCGCCGACAGGGGTCGGGAAAAACTGTTTTTT
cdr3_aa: CASSADRGREKLFF

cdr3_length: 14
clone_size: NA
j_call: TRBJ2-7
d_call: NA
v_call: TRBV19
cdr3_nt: TGTGCCAGTAGTATAGGGCGGAGCTCCTACGAGCAGTACTTC
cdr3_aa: CASSIGRSSYEQYF

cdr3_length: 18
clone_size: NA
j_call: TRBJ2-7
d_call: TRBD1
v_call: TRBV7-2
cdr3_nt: TGTGCCAGCAGCTTAGCAGGGGCCACAGGGGTTTTGTCCTACGAGCAGTACTTC
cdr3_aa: CASSLAGATGVLSYEQYF

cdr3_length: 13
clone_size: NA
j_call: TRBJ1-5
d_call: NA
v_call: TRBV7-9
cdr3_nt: TGTGCCAGCAGCTTAGAAAGTTATCAGCCCCAGCATTTT
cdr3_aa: CASSLESYQPQHF

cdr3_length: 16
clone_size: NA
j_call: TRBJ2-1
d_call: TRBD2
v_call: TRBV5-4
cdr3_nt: TGTGCCAGCAGCTTGGGGGAGCGGGAGGGAAGGAATGAGCAGTTCTTC
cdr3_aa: CASSLGEREGRNEQFF

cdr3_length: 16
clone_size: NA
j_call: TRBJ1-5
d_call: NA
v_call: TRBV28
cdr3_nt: TGTGCCAGCACCCTAGGTTTTAATTGGGGCAATCAGCCCCAGCATTTT
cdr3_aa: CASTLGFNWGNQPQHF

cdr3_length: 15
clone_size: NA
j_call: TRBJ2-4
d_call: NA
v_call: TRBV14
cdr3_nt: TGTGCCAGCAGCCACCTACTGCTAGCCAAAAACATTCAGTACTTC
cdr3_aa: CASSHLLLAKNIQYF

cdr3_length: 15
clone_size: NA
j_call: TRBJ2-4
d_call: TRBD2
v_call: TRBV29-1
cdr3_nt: TGCAGCGTTGCCAACCTATCTTGGACTAGCTACATTCAGTACTTC
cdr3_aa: CSVANLSWTSYIQYF

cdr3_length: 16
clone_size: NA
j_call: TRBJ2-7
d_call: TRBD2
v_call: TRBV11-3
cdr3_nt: TGTGCCAGCAGGACCGGACTAGCGGGAGGGCCCTACGAGCAGTACTTC
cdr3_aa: CASRTGLAGGPYEQYF

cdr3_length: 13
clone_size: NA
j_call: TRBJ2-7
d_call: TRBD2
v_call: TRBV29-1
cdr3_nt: TGCAGCGTTGGGGACGGGAGGTTCTACGAGCAGTACTTC
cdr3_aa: CSVGDGRFYEQYF

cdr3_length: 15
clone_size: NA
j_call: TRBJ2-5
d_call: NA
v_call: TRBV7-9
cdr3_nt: TGTGCCAGCAGCTTAGCGCTGGCGGACCAAGAGACCCAGTACTTC
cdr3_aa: CASSLALADQETQYF

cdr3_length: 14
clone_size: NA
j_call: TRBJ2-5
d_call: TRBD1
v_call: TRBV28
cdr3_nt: TGTGCCAGCAGCCGAACAGGGGGCATAGAGACCCAGTACTTC
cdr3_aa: CASSRTGGIETQYF

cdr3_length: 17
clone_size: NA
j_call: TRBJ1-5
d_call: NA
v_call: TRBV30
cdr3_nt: TGTGCCTGGAGTTATGGGGCCCTGACAGGCGGGGGTAAGCCCCAGCATTTT
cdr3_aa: CAWSYGALTGGGKPQHF